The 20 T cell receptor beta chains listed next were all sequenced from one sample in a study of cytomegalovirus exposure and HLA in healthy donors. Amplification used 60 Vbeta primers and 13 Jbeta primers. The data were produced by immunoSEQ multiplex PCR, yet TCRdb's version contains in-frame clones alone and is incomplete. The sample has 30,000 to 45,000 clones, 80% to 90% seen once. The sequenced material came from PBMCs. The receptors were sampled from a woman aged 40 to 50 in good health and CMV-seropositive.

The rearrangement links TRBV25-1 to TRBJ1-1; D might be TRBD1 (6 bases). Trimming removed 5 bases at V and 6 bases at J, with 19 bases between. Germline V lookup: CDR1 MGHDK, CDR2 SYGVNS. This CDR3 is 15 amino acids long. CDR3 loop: CASSPPGALGSEAFF. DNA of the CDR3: TGTGCCAGCAGTCCGCCAGGGGCCTTGGGCTCTGAAGCTTTCTTT. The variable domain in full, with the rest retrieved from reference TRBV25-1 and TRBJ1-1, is EADIYQTPRYLVIGTGKKITLECSQTMGHDKMYWYQQDPGMELHLIHYSYGVNSTEKGDLSSESTVSRIRTEHFPLTLESARPSHTSQYLCASSPPGALGSEAFFGQGTRLTVV.

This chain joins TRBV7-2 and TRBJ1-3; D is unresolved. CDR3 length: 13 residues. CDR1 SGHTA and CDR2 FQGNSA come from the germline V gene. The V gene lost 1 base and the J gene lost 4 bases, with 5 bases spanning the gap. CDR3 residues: CASSLGGGNTIYF. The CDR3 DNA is TGTGCCAGCAGCTTAGGTGGCGGAAACACCATATATTTT.

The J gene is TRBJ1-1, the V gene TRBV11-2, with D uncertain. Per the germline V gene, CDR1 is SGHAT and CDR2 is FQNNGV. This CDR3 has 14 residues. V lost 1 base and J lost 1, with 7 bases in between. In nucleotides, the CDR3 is TGTGCCAGCAGCTTAGGGTGGCAGAACACTGAAGCTTTCTTT. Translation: CASSLGWQNTEAFF.

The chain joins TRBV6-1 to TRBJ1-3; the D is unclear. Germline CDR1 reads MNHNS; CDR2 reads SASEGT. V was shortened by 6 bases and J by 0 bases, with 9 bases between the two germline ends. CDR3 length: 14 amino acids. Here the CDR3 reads CASRQTHSGNTIYF. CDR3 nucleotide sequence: TGTGCCAGCAGGCAGACACACTCTGGAAACACCATATATTTT.

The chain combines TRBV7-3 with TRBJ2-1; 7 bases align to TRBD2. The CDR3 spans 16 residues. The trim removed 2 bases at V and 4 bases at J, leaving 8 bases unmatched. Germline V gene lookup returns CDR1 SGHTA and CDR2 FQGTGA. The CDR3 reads CASSLSLRGDYNEQFF. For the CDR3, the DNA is TGTGCCAGCAGCTTATCCTTACGGGGGGATTACAATGAGCAGTTCTTC.

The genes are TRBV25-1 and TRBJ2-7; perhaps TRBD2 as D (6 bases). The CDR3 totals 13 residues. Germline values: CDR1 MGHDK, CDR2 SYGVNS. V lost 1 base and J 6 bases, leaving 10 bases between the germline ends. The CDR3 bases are TGTGCCAGCAGTGAATTGGGGGGAGTCGAGCAGTACTTC. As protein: CASSELGGVEQYF.

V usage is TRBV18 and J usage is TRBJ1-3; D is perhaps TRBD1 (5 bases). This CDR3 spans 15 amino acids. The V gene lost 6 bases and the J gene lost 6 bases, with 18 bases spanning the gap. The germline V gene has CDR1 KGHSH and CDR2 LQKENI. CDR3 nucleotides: TGTGCCAGCTCTAAATCCGGCGGGGACTCAAACACCATATATTTT. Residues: CASSKSGGDSNTIYF. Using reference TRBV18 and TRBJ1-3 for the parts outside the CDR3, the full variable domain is NAGVMQNPRHLVRRRGQEARLRCSPMKGHSHVYWYRQLPEEGLKFMVYLQKENIIDESGMPKERFSAEFPKEGPSILRIQQVVRGDSAAYFCASSKSGGDSNTIYFGEGSWLTVV.

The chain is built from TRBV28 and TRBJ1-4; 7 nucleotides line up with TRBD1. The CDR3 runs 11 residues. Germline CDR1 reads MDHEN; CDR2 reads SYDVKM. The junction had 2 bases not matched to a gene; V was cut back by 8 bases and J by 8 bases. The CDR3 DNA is TGTGCCAGCGGGACAGAGGAAAAACTGTTTTTT. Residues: CASGTEEKLFF.

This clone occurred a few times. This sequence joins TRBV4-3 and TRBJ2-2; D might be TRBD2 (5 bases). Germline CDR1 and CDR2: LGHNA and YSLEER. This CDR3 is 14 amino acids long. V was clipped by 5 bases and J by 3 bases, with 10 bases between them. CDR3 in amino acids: CASSYGVDTGELFF. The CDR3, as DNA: TGCGCCAGCAGCTACGGGGTGGACACCGGGGAGCTGTTTTTT.

DNA of the CDR3: TGTGCCAGCAGCGCTAGACCTCTAGCCAAAAACATTCAGTACTTC. It specifies CASSARPLAKNIQYF. This rearrangement joins TRBV11-2 to TRBJ2-4, with no clear D. V was trimmed by 5 bases and J by 0 bases, leaving 11 bases between them. Germline V lookup: CDR1 SGHAT, CDR2 FQNNGV. The CDR3 is 15 amino acids.

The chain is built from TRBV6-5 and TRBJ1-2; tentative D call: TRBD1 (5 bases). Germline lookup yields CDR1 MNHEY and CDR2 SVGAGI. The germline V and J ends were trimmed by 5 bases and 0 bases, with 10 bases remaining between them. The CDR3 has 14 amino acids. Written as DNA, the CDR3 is TGTGCCAGCAGTACCAGGGAAGCTAACTATGGCTACACCTTC. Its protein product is CASSTREANYGYTF.

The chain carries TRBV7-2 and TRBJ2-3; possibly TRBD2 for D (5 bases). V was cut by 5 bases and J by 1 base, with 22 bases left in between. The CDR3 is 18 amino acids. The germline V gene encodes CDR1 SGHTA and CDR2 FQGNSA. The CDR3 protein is CASSNPLGSPYGTDTQYF. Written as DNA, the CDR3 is TGTGCCAGCAGCAACCCCTTGGGGAGCCCTTACGGCACAGATACGCAGTATTTT.

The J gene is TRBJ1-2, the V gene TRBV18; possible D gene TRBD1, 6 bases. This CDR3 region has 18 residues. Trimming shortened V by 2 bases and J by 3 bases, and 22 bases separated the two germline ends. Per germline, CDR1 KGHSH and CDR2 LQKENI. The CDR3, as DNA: TGTGCCAGCTCACCAATCGGCTTTATACAGGGAAGGGACTATGGCTACACCTTC. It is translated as CASSPIGFIQGRDYGYTF. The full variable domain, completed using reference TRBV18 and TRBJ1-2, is NAGVMQNPRHLVRRRGQEARLRCSPMKGHSHVYWYRQLPEEGLKFMVYLQKENIIDESGMPKERFSAEFPKEGPSILRIQQVVRGDSAAYFCASSPIGFIQGRDYGYTFGSGTRLTVV.

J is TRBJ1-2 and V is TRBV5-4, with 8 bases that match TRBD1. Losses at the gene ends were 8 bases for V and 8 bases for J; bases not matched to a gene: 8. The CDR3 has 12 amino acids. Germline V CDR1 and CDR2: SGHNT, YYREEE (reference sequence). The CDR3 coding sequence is TGTGCCAGTAAAGGACAGGGTGGAGGCTACACCTTC. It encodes CASKGQGGGYTF.

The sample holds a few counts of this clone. DNA of the CDR3: TGTGCCAGCAGCTCACAAGGGGTGGACGAGCAGTACTTC. Its protein is CASSSQGVDEQYF. This chain connects TRBV11-3 to TRBJ2-7, with TRBD1 as a possible D gene (5 bases). V lost 4 bases to trimming and J lost 5 bases, with 12 bases between them. This CDR3 has 13 amino acids. Germline CDR1 is SGHNT and CDR2 is YENEEA.

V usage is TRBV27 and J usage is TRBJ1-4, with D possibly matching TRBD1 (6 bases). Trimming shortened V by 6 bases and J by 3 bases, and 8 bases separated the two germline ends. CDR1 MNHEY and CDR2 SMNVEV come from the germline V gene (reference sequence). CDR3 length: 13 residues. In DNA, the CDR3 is TGTGCCAGCAGGCGGACAGCTAATGAAAAACTGTTTTTT. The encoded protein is CASRRTANEKLFF. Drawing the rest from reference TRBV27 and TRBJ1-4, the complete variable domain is EAQVTQNPRYLITVTGKKLTVTCSQNMNHEYMSWYRQDPGLGLRQIYYSMNVEVTDKGDVPEGYKVSRKEKRNFPLILESPSPNQTSLYFCASRRTANEKLFFGSGTQLSVL.

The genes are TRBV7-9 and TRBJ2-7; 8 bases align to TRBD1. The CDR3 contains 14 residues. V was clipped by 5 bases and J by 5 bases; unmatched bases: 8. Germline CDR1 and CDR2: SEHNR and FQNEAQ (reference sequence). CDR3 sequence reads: CASSQQDRADEQYF. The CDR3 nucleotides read TGTGCCAGCAGCCAACAGGACAGGGCGGACGAGCAGTACTTC.

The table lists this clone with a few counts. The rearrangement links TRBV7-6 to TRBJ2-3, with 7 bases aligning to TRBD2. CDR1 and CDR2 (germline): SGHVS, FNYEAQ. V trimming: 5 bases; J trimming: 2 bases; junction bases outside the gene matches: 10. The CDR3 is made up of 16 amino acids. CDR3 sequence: CASSTRLAKLTDTQYF. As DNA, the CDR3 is TGTGCCAGCAGCACCAGACTAGCTAAGCTCACAGATACGCAGTATTTT.

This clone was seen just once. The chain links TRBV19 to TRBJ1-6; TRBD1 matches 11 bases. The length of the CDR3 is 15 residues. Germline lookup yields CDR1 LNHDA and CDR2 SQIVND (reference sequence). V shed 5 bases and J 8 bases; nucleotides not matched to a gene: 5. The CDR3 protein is CASSPPGQGDSPLHF. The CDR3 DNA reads TGTGCCAGTAGTCCCCCGGGACAGGGGGATTCACCCCTCCACTTT.

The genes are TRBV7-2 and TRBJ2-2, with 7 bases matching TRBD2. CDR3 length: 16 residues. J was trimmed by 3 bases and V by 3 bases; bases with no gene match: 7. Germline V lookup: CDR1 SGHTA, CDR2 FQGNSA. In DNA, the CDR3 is TGTGCCAGCAGCTTCTACCCCCGGGGGGACACCGGGGAGCTGTTTTTT. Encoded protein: CASSFYPRGDTGELFF. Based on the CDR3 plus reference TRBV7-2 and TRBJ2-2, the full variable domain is GAGVSQSPSNKVTEKGKDVELRCDPISGHTALYWYRQSLGQGLEFLIYFQGNSAPDKSGLPSDRFSAERTGGSVSTLTIQRTQQEDSAVYLCASSFYPRGDTGELFFGEGSRLTVL.